The subject of this entry is one TCR beta chain. Its antigen is undetermined. This specimen comes from a study of T cell responses to AZD1222 COVID-19 vaccine. Findings and limits, study-wide: Donors skewed white British and female; clonal diversity was possibly underestimated.

This CDR3 spans 17 amino acids. Per the germline V gene, CDR1 is LGHDT and CDR2 is YNNKEL (reference sequence). With 0 bases removed from V and 2 bases from J, the gap between germline ends came to 16 bases. TCRdb's copy holds only in-frame clones and misses some; the assay was immunoSEQ multiplex PCR. The sample yields around 78,000 clones, around four fifths seen once. This clonotype was sampled from an adult in good health. The chain joins TRBV3-1 (or the pseudogene TRBV3-2) to TRBJ1-1; perhaps TRBD1 as D (6 bases). The sample consisted of peripheral blood, taken on day 0 of AZD1222 vaccination. CDR3 DNA sequence: TGTGCCAGCAGCCAAGATATCGTTAGGACAGTAAACACTGAAGCTTTCTTT. Translated: CASSQDIVRTVNTEAFF.